Listed below are T cell receptor beta chains from one sample, sequenced in a study of blood T cell repertoires in COVID-19. Produced via immunoSEQ multiplex PCR; TCRdb's table is partial and in-frame only. The table includes more than 45,000 clones, approximately 85% detected once. The specimen was peripheral blood. All receptors derive from a human donor in a cohort sampled during active COVID-19. The CDR3 runs from the conserved cysteine through the conserved F or W. The order of the fields is V gene, J gene, CDR3 protein.

>TRBV5-5|TRBJ1-3
CASSDIRGSGNTIYF
>TRBV6-5|TRBJ1-2
CASSYSLTGSYGYTF
>TRBV12-5|TRBJ2-5
CATRTGAEETQYF
>TRBV7-9|TRBJ1-3
CASSSQDGNTIYF
>TRBV5-5|TRBJ1-2
CASSPDRDGYTF
>TRBV19|TRBJ1-2
CASRTGDRGPDGYTF
>TRBV6-5|TRBJ2-1
CASRPGTSGRPQQFF
>TRBV5-5|TRBJ1-1
CASSRSGGLTEAFF
>TRBV30|TRBJ2-7
CAWSVPGEGYEQYF
>TRBV5-1|TRBJ2-2
CASSLAANTGELFF
>TRBV18|TRBJ2-5
CASSPPTEQGTQYF
>TRBV19|TRBJ2-7
CASRSGQGTYEQYF
>TRBV6-5|TRBJ1-5
CASQGVNNQPQHF
>TRBV7-8|TRBJ1-2
CASSLAAAAYGYTF
>TRBV5-1|TRBJ2-2
CASSFRVPKNTGELFF
>TRBV18|TRBJ1-2
CASSPMGPGQGDGYTF
>TRBV5-5|TRBJ1-2
CASSLSYSEGYGYTF
>TRBV2|TRBJ1-3
CASSAGSGNTIYF
>TRBV19|TRBJ2-7
CASSSPGQGAKGYEQYF
>TRBV10-3|TRBJ2-4
CAISEDRGNIQYF
>TRBV10-3|TRBJ2-7
CAISVPGNEQYF
>TRBV5-1|TRBJ2-5
CASSPRQGSETQYF
>TRBV30|TRBJ2-7
CAWSVGGASYEQYF
>TRBV5-1|TRBJ2-7
CASSLGGRAGEQYF
>TRBV7-6|TRBJ2-6
CASSLPEGTTGANVLTF
>TRBV19|TRBJ1-2
CASRNTGLIYGYTF
>TRBV19|TRBJ1-5
CASTPREFSQPQHF
>TRBV28|TRBJ1-5
CASMGGLSNQPQHF
>TRBV28|TRBJ1-2
CASSFRTGSTSGYTF
>TRBV6-1|TRBJ2-7
CASSAGRAYEQYF
>TRBV4-1|TRBJ1-2
CASSQVPTGASGGYTF
>TRBV5-6|TRBJ1-6
CASSLGEGSPLHF
>TRBV4-1|TRBJ2-1
CASSQPLAGTYNEQFF
>TRBV5-1|TRBJ1-2
CASSLNAGAYGYTF
>TRBV10-3|TRBJ2-7
CAISDSGTSGGRGQYF
>TRBV9|TRBJ2-2
CASSGRGRETGELFF
>TRBV6-1|TRBJ2-5
CASSEGGYQETQYF
>TRBV5-4|TRBJ1-2
CASSGSDRIYGYTF
>TRBV29-1|TRBJ2-1
CSVEPNARSDEQFF
>TRBV29-1|TRBJ1-2
CSVGGDYGYTF
>TRBV30|TRBJ1-4
CAWSANEKLFF
>TRBV5-1|TRBJ1-1
CASSPGTGDTEAFF
>TRBV10-3|TRBJ2-1
CAIRVGGTSGPNEQFF
>TRBV5-1|TRBJ2-7
CASSFGYEQYF
>TRBV30|TRBJ1-1
CAWSRALNTEAFF
>TRBV7-6|TRBJ2-3
CASSPDGTSGSWRDTQYF
>TRBV3-1/TRBV3-2|TRBJ1-1
CASSQGQYSTEAFF
>TRBV2|TRBJ2-7
CASSFPGHPYEQYF
>TRBV7-2|TRBJ2-5
CASSFQGQETQYF
>TRBV7-9|TRBJ2-7
CASSSPPTGYYEQYF
>TRBV18|TRBJ2-7
CASSPDGRYEQYF
>TRBV24-1|TRBJ1-5
CATSPGGAWGQPQHF
>TRBV7-8|TRBJ2-7
CASSSYRDRGLEQYF
>TRBV5-4|TRBJ1-1
CASSLVGQYPEAFF
>TRBV2|TRBJ1-3
CASPTGSGNTIYF
>TRBV5-6|TRBJ1-1
CASSAGQTAAFF
>TRBV15|TRBJ2-3
CATSTRTGGDTQYF